This entry concerns a single TCR beta chain. Distinct nucleotide sequences in the sample also encode this CDR3. The data were taken from a study of blood T cell repertoires in COVID-19. On the study more broadly: The analysed material was cDNA or gDNA that came from T cells, B-cell-depleted T cells, or PBMCs.

As processed by the authors: Estimation of nucleated cell counts was performed using reference gene primer amplification. Generated by immunoSEQ multiplex PCR, the TCRdb table keeps only in-frame clones and is missing some. The V and J calls and clone size were taken over from that table, and D and trimming were inferred from the DNA. The sample lists some 260,000 clones, 70% to 90% occurring once. The V and J ends lost 6 bases and 2 bases respectively, with 7 bases between them. Per the germline V gene, CDR1 is DFQATT and CDR2 is SNEGSKA (reference sequence). This CDR3 has 11 residues. The receptor was isolated from a woman aged 40 to 50 who had recovered from COVID-19. The V call is TRBV20-1, the J call TRBJ1-1; D not certain. Material: peripheral blood. The CDR3: CSAYLNTEAFF. Written as DNA, the CDR3 is TGCAGTGCGTACTTAAACACTGAAGCTTTCTTT.